One and the same sample provided the 29 T cell receptor beta chains below, sequenced in a study of glioma-infiltrating T cells. Using RNA template, CDR3s of TCR alpha and beta were amplified with iRepertoire arm-PCR. TCRdb re-analysed the multiplex PCR reads in MiXCR, keeping a single row per CDR3 protein. This sample has roughly 120,000 distinct CDR3 sequences, with roughly 25% found just once. The specimen was glioma tissue, nonneoplastic brain tissue, or PBMCs (not recorded which). The receptor set was obtained from a human donor with low-grade glioma or glioblastoma, undergoing nonglioma brain surgery, or in good health (not recorded which).

This clonotype was seen many times. The V gene is TRBV19, the J gene TRBJ1-1; weak D call: TRBD1 (5 bases). This CDR3 region has 13 residues. Germline values: CDR1 LNHDA, CDR2 SQIVND (reference sequence). V lost 3 bases to trimming and J lost 4 bases, with 9 bases between them. DNA for the CDR3: TGTGCCAGTAGTATCGACAGTATCACTGAAGCTTTCTTT. Its translation is CASSIDSITEAFF.

This clonotype was picked up many times. The chain has TRBV6-1 and TRBJ1-6; D uncertain. The CDR3 is 16 amino acids. The ends were cut back, 6 bases at V and 4 bases at J, with 16 bases in the middle. Germline values: CDR1 MNHNS, CDR2 SASEGT. CDR3 nucleotide sequence: TGTGCCAGCAGCCTGGATGCGCTTCCATATAATTCACCCCTCCACTTT. This codes for CASSLDALPYNSPLHF.

This clonotype was seen many times. This CDR3 is CASSQVPGPLGYEQFF. The CDR3 DNA sequence: TGCGCCAGCAGCCAAGTCCCCGGACCCCTCGGTTATGAGCAGTTCTTC. The chain recombines TRBV4-1 with TRBJ2-1; D uncertain. Germline lookup yields CDR1 MGHRA and CDR2 YSYEKL. The CDR3 spans 16 residues. V was pared by 1 base and J by 8 bases, with 18 bases between.

The V call is TRBV7-9, the J call TRBJ1-1; no reliable D call. CDR3 length: 13 residues. Between the trimmed V and J ends, which lost 4 bases and 3 bases, there was a span of 9 bases. Germline V gene lookup returns CDR1 SEHNR and CDR2 FQNEAQ (reference sequence). CDR3 protein: CASSSLWDTEAFF. CDR3 sequence (DNA): TGTGCCAGCAGCTCCCTTTGGGACACTGAAGCTTTCTTT.

This clonotype was seen many times. This rearrangement joins TRBV28 to TRBJ2-1; 10 bases match TRBD1. The CDR3 is 15 amino acids. The germline CDR1 and CDR2 sequences are MDHEN and SYDVKM. Trimming at V came to 7 bases and at J to 5 bases, leaving 8 bases not matched to a gene. This CDR3 reads CASTPSGTGDNEQFF. CDR3 bases: TGTGCCAGCACCCCCAGTGGGACAGGGGACAATGAGCAGTTCTTC. Based on the CDR3 plus reference TRBV28 and TRBJ2-1, the full variable domain is DVKVTQSSRYLVKRTGEKVFLECVQDMDHENMFWYRQDPGLGLRLIYFSYDVKMKEKGDIPEGYSVSREKKERFSLILESASTNQTSMYLCASTPSGTGDNEQFFGPGTRLTVL.

This clonotype showed up just a few times. This chain links TRBV24-1 with TRBJ2-1; 10 bases are a match to TRBD1. This CDR3 is built from 17 residues. Trimming removed 3 bases from V and 1 base from J; junction bases left unmatched: 5. Per the germline V gene, CDR1 is KGHDR and CDR2 is SFDVKD. CDR3 sequence: CATSDGTGDRSYNEQFF. In DNA form, the CDR3 reads TGTGCCACCAGTGATGGGACAGGGGATAGGTCCTACAATGAGCAGTTCTTC.

The J gene is TRBJ2-3, the V gene TRBV5-6, with TRBD2 matching 11 bases. Germline V lookup: CDR1 SGHDT, CDR2 YYEEEE. With V trimmed by 0 bases and J by 0 bases, 3 bases remained unmatched. This CDR3 contains 17 residues. The CDR3 nucleotides are TGTGCCAGCAGCTTGGGGACTAGCGGGTCTAGCACAGATACGCAGTATTTT. It codes for CASSLGTSGSSTDTQYF.

This clonotype was counted only a few times. V usage is TRBV6-6 and J usage is TRBJ2-7; D not certain. CDR1 is MNHNY and CDR2 is SVGAGI in the germline V gene (reference sequence). Trimming removed 0 bases from V and 5 bases from J, with 11 bases in between. The CDR3 extends over 14 amino acids. CDR3 sequence: CASSYSRQIHEQYF. CDR3 DNA sequence: TGTGCCAGCAGTTACTCCCGACAAATCCACGAGCAGTACTTC.

This clonotype was counted at least ten times. V is TRBV27 and J is TRBJ2-2, with D unclear. The CDR3 has 12 residues. The germline V gene encodes CDR1 MNHEY and CDR2 SMNVEV (reference sequence). With 3 bases removed from V and 4 bases from J, the gap between germline ends came to 3 bases. CDR3 protein: CASSFVTGELFF. CDR3 DNA sequence: TGTGCCAGCAGTTTTGTCACCGGGGAGCTGTTTTTT.

The table lists this clonotype with many counts. The chain couples TRBV9 to TRBJ1-2, with 7 bases that match TRBD1. Per the germline V gene, CDR1 is SGDLS and CDR2 is YYNGEE. This CDR3 region has 14 residues. The V and J ends lost 0 bases and 4 bases, in that order; junction bases with no gene match: 3. The DNA for the CDR3 is TGTGCCAGCAGCGTAGGGGGGACAGTCTATGGCTACACCTTC. This translates into CASSVGGTVYGYTF.

This clonotype was detected many times. The chain combines TRBV11-2 with TRBJ1-1; D gene unclear. CDR3 length: 15 residues. Trimming took 3 bases from V and 7 from J, leaving 18 bases between them. CDR1 is SGHAT, CDR2 FQNNGV, per germline. CDR3 amino acids: CASSLYTGGWDEAFF. The CDR3 DNA reads TGTGCCAGCAGCTTGTACACGGGCGGTTGGGATGAAGCTTTCTTT.

The rearrangement joins TRBV4-1 to TRBJ2-7; D ambiguous. CDR1 MGHRA and CDR2 YSYEKL come from the germline V gene. The CDR3 is 17 amino acids. Trimming shortened V by 0 bases and J by 5 bases, and 20 bases separated the two germline ends. The CDR3 nucleotides read TGCGCCAGCAGCCAAGAGAATGCTTTAGGATCGGGCCACGAGCAGTACTTC. Encoded protein: CASSQENALGSGHEQYF.

This clonotype showed up just a few times. The chain links TRBV30 to TRBJ1-1; D call uncertain. Between the trimmed V and J ends, which lost 2 bases and 6 bases, there was a span of 13 bases. The CDR3 loop spans 13 amino acids. Germline V gene data show CDR1 as GTSNPN and CDR2 as SVGIG (reference sequence). CDR3 protein: CAWSPHAESEAFF. The CDR3, as DNA: TGTGCCTGGAGTCCCCATGCGGAGTCTGAAGCTTTCTTT.

Comment on this clonotype: A much larger clone lies a single base off, so this may be a read error. V and J are TRBV19 and TRBJ2-1; possibly TRBD2 for D (5 bases). Trimming shortened V by 8 bases and J by 6 bases, and 23 bases separated the two germline ends. Germline V gives CDR1 LNHDA, CDR2 SQIVND (reference sequence). The CDR3 covers 16 residues. DNA for the CDR3: TGTGCCAGTGCGAGGCCAGGTGGGCCCGAGGGCAATGAGCAGTTCTTC. Translation: CASARPGGPEGNEQFF.

This clonotype was found many times. The rearrangement links TRBV7-2 to TRBJ2-3, with TRBD2 as a possible D gene (5 bases). CDR3 length: 16 residues. Germline CDR1 and CDR2: SGHTA and FQGNSA. Deletions cut 1 base from V and 0 bases from J, with 11 bases between. CDR3 sequence: CASSLGLTRSTDTQYF. CDR3 DNA: TGTGCCAGCAGCTTAGGTCTAACTAGAAGCACAGATACGCAGTATTTT.

This clonotype was detected ten times or more. This chain connects TRBV11-2 to TRBJ2-5, with 9 nucleotides matching TRBD2. Trimming cost V 3 bases and J 6 bases; bases outside gene matches: 11. Germline assignment: CDR1 SGHAT and CDR2 FQNNGV. This CDR3 contains 16 residues. The DNA of the CDR3 is TGTGCCAGCAGCTTCAGCAGGGCTAGCGGGATAAAGACCCAGTACTTC. Translation: CASSFSRASGIKTQYF.

This clonotype was counted many times. This chain joins TRBV27 and TRBJ2-5; 14 nucleotides align to TRBD2. From germline, CDR1 is MNHEY and CDR2 SMNVEV (reference sequence). The CDR3 sequence is 17 residues long. Germline trimming cut 4 bases from V and 5 bases from J; bases unmatched to any gene: 9. The CDR3 loop is CASSSPGLAGVTETQYF. CDR3 nucleotide sequence: TGTGCCAGCAGTTCCCCGGGACTAGCGGGAGTCACGGAGACCCAGTACTTC.

In the case of this clonotype: Given a much more abundant clone one base away, this may be a read error. The conserved closing phenylalanine or tryptophan is absent in this CDR3, likely reflecting a read error. V and J are TRBV12-3 or TRBV12-4 and TRBJ1-4; D may be TRBD1 (6 bases). The V and J ends lost 1 base and 5 bases respectively, with 8 bases between them. The CDR3 runs 14 residues. The CDR3 region has the DNA TGTGCCAGCAGTTTAGATGACAGGAATGAAAAACTGTTTCTT. Translation gives CASSLDDRNEKLFL.

This clonotype was seen ten or more times. V and J are TRBV4-1 and TRBJ2-3; 10 positions agree with TRBD2. This CDR3 is 16 amino acids long. In germline, CDR1 is MGHRA, CDR2 YSYEKL. Germline trimming cut 4 bases from V and 2 bases from J; bases unmatched to any gene: 6. CDR3 loop: CASSRGLAELTDTQYF. The CDR3 DNA is TGCGCCAGCAGCCGCGGACTAGCGGAGCTCACAGATACGCAGTATTTT.

This chain links TRBV5-4 with TRBJ2-5, with TRBD2 matching over 10 bases. The CDR3 is 14 amino acids. Germline V CDR1 and CDR2: SGHNT, YYREEE (reference sequence). V was clipped by 4 bases and J by 5 bases; unmatched bases: 5. CDR3 DNA: TGTGCCAGCAGCCAGATAGCGGGAGGCGAGACCCAGTACTTC. Its translation: CASSQIAGGETQYF.

V is TRBV12-3 or TRBV12-4 and J is TRBJ1-4, with D possibly matching TRBD1 (6 bases). CDR3 length: 14 residues. The germline V and J ends were trimmed by 6 bases and 6 bases, with 14 bases remaining between them. CDR3: CASSVWGRDEKLFF. As DNA, the CDR3 is TGTGCCAGCAGCGTCTGGGGGCGCGATGAAAAACTGTTTTTT.

This clonotype occurred many times. The J gene is TRBJ2-1, the V gene TRBV4-3; unclear D gene. From germline, CDR1 is LGHNA and CDR2 YSLEER. The CDR3 loop spans 16 amino acids. Trimming pared 0 bases from V and 2 bases from J, leaving 11 bases between. Here the CDR3 reads CASSQDSRLTYNEQFF. In DNA form, the CDR3 reads TGCGCCAGCAGCCAAGACAGTCGCCTGACCTACAATGAGCAGTTCTTC.

At least ten counts were recorded for this clonotype. The CDR3 DNA sequence: TGTGCCAGCAGTGGTCAGTATAAGTCTCCTAGCGAGCAGTACTTC. As protein: CASSGQYKSPSEQYF. The gene calls are TRBV2 and TRBJ2-7; D gene ambiguous. Germline V CDR1 and CDR2: SNHLY, FYNNEI. CDR3 length equals 15 residues. Between the trimmed V and J ends, which lost 4 bases and 6 bases, there was a span of 19 bases.

About this clonotype itself: One end of the junction does not line up with germline, which may come from a read error. The chain uses TRBV30 and TRBJ1-1; D gene uncertain. Germline V gives CDR1 GTSNPN, CDR2 SVGIG (reference sequence). This CDR3 spans 11 amino acids. The CDR3 DNA follows: TGTGCCTGGCGAGTGAACACTGAAGATTTCTTT. It translates to CAWRVNTEDFF.

This clonotype was recorded at least ten times. V usage is TRBV7-6 and J usage is TRBJ1-3; tentatively, D is TRBD1 (5 bases). Trimming left V 2 bases short and J 0 bases short, with 14 bases between. CDR1 SGHVS and CDR2 FNYEAQ come from the germline V gene. CDR3 length: 17 residues. The CDR3 nucleotides are TGTGCCAGCAGCTTACAGGGTACGAGGAGCTCTGGAAACACCATATATTTT. Its protein is CASSLQGTRSSGNTIYF.

As to this clonotype: A much larger clone differs by one base, so this may be a read error. The CDR3, as DNA: TGTGCCAGCAGCCCGACGTCACCGGGGCCGATGAAAACTGAAGCTTTCTTT. It codes for CASSPTSPGPMKTEAFF. The rearrangement joins TRBV7-8 to TRBJ1-1, with a possible D match to TRBD1 (5 bases). Germline V gene sequence: CDR1 SGHVS, CDR2 FQNEAQ. This CDR3 spans 17 amino acids.

In regard to this clonotype: This may come from a read error, since a much larger clone is one base off. The V and J genes are TRBV7-3 and TRBJ2-3; TRBD1 matches 8 bases. The V gene's germline CDR1 is SGHTA and CDR2 FQGTGA. CDR3 length: 14 amino acids. Trimming at V came to 8 bases and at J to 3 bases, leaving 7 bases not matched to a gene. CDR3 DNA sequence: TGTGCCAGCGGCTCTAGGACAGGGACAGATACGCAGTATTTT. It yields the protein CASGSRTGTDTQYF. The whole variable domain, filled in from reference TRBV7-3 and TRBJ2-3, reads GAGVSQTPSNKVTEKGKYVELRCDPISGHTALYWYRQSLGQGPEFLIYFQGTGAADDSGLPNDRFFAVRPEGSVSTLKIQRTERGDSAVYLCASGSRTGTDTQYFGPGTRLTVL.

The chain has TRBV10-3 and TRBJ2-1; 9 bases map to TRBD2. Germline V lookup: CDR1 ENHRY, CDR2 SYGVKD. V gave up 10 bases and J gave up 5 bases; unmatched junction bases: 9. The CDR3 totals 14 residues. CDR3 bases: TGTGCCACCCGGGGGACTAGCTCGCACAATGAGCAGTTCTTC. Its translation is CATRGTSSHNEQFF.

There are many counts of this clonotype. An end of the junction differs from the germline gene, which may be a read error. The CDR3 region is CASSFRPAVEDEQFF. DNA of the CDR3: TGTGCTAGCAGCTTTCGTCCCGCCGTGGAAGATGAGCAGTTCTTC. J is TRBJ2-1 and V is TRBV7-7; D gene uncertain. The germline V gene has CDR1 SSHAT and CDR2 FNYEAQ (reference sequence). This CDR3 has 15 residues.